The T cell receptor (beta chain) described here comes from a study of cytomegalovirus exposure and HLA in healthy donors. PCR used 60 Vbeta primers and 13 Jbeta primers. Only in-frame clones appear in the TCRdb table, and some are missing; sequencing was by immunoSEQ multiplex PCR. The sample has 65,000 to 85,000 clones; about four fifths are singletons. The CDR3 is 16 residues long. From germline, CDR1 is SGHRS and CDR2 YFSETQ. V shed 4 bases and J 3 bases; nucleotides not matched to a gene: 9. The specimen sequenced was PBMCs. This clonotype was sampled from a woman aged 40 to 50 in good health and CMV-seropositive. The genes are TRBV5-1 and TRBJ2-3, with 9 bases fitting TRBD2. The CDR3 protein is CASSLGTSRVTDTQYF. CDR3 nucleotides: TGCGCCAGCAGCCTCGGGACTAGCCGGGTTACAGATACGCAGTATTTT.